The 16 T cell receptor beta chains listed next were all sequenced from one sample in a study of human T cells and chemical hapten exposure (dated by TCRdb to the early 2020s). The method was RACE. TCRdb lists the instrument as NextSeq 500. TCRdb redid the processing of the public reads, applying fastp at Q25 and MiXCR, and retained in-frame beta chains. Rows with one shared CDR3 protein collapse into an entry with the most common genes and DNA. The sample table records fewer than 200,000 distinct CDR3 sequences; 20% to 25% of these occur just once. About 6.7% of the sample lies in the top ten. The time point tag for this specimen amounts to: patch test 1, 2 weeks after DPC sensitization. In the paper's terms, the treatment or condition label means: therapeutic diphenylcyclopropenone sensitization with weekly scalp DPC. The specimen comprised whole blood, sampled in connection with sensitization to the hapten diphenylcyclopropenone (DPC). Receptors originate from a woman between 45 and 60 years old with alopecia areata. Some clones in this sample may be carry-over from other donors' samples.

A word on this clonotype: Germline and junction disagree at one end, which may indicate a read error. The gene calls are TRBV2 and TRBJ2-1; 8 nucleotides line up with TRBD1. There are 16 residues in the CDR3. The germline CDR1 and CDR2 sequences are SNHLY and FYNNEI. The CDR3 region is CASRDDDRGPYNEQFF. The DNA of the CDR3 is TGTGCCAGCAGAGATGACGACAGGGGCCCCTATAATGAGCAGTTCTTC.

The V gene is TRBV28, the J gene TRBJ2-2; D might be TRBD1 (5 bases). Germline V CDR1 and CDR2: MDHEN, SYDVKM. This CDR3 region has 13 residues. With 10 bases removed from V and 1 base from J, the gap between germline ends came to 10 bases. CDR3 residues: CATPTGNTGELFF. The CDR3 DNA follows: TGTGCCACCCCAACAGGGAACACCGGGGAGCTGTTTTTT.

In its sample, this clonotype was seen a few times. This chain connects TRBV29-1 to TRBJ2-3; a weak D match, TRBD1 (5 bases). The V gene lost 8 bases and the J gene lost 4 bases, with 19 bases spanning the gap. CDR1 and CDR2 (germline): SQVTM, ANQGSEA. CDR3 length equals 14 residues. Here the CDR3 DNA reads TGCAGCACCTCCAAGGGGCTAGGGGCAGATACGCAGTATTTT. Protein product: CSTSKGLGADTQYF.

The chain couples TRBV20-1 to TRBJ2-1, with 15 bases identical to TRBD2. Germline values: CDR1 DFQATT, CDR2 SNEGSKA (reference sequence). The V and J ends lost 2 bases and 6 bases, in that order; junction bases with no gene match: 14. The CDR3 is made up of 19 amino acids. CDR3 sequence reads: CSARSPGLAGGLWFNEQFF. CDR3 nucleotides: TGCAGTGCTAGATCACCGGGACTAGCGGGAGGTCTATGGTTCAATGAGCAGTTCTTC.

The CDR3 DNA reads TGTGCCAGCAGCTTAGCGTTACAGCCGTACAATGAGCAGTTCTTC. Amino acid sequence: CASSLALQPYNEQFF. J is TRBJ2-1 and V is TRBV7-2; no firm D call. Trimming shortened V by 0 bases and J by 4 bases, and 10 bases separated the two germline ends. CDR3 length: 15 residues. Per germline, CDR1 SGHTA and CDR2 FQGNSA. The variable domain in full, with the rest retrieved from reference TRBV7-2 and TRBJ2-1, is GAGVSQSPSNKVTEKGKDVELRCDPISGHTALYWYRQSLGQGLEFLIYFQGNSAPDKSGLPSDRFSAERTGGSVSTLTIQRTQQEDSAVYLCASSLALQPYNEQFFGPGTRLTVL.

The chain links TRBV5-1 to TRBJ1-6; the D is unclear. The germline CDR1 and CDR2 sequences are SGHRS and YFSETQ. This CDR3 has 15 residues. Deletions cut 8 bases from V and 0 bases from J, with 12 bases between. CDR3 coding DNA: TGCGCCAGTCGGACGGTCAGCTCCTATAATTCACCCCTCCACTTT. Amino acids: CASRTVSSYNSPLHF. Complete variable domain (other parts from reference TRBV5-1 and TRBJ1-6): KAGVTQTPRYLIKTRGQQVTLSCSPISGHRSVSWYQQTPGQGLQFLFEYFSETQRNKGNFPGRFSGRQFSNSRSEMNVSTLELGDSALYLCASRTVSSYNSPLHFGNGTRLTVT.

V gene TRBV12-3 or TRBV12-4 combines with J gene TRBJ1-2; D gene uncertain. There are 13 residues in the CDR3. Deletions cut 3 bases from V and 8 bases from J, with 13 bases between. CDR3 amino acids: CASSFERISGYTF. In DNA form, the CDR3 reads TGTGCCAGCAGTTTTGAGAGAATAAGCGGCTACACCTTC.

This clonotype was counted between two and nine times. This chain uses TRBV6-2 or TRBV6-3 with TRBJ2-2; D is perhaps TRBD2 (6 bases). Germline assignment: CDR1 MNHEY and CDR2 SVGEGT. CDR3 length equals 17 residues. V lost 1 base and J 5 bases, leaving 17 bases between the germline ends. CDR3 region: CASSYLSSARRTGELFF. CDR3 nucleotides: TGTGCCAGCAGTTACTTGTCTAGCGCGAGGAGGACCGGGGAGCTGTTTTTT.

This clonotype was counted only a few times. The chain couples TRBV7-9 to TRBJ2-7; unclear D gene. The CDR3 is 14 amino acids. The germline V gene has CDR1 SEHNR and CDR2 FQNEAQ (reference sequence). V gave up 3 bases and J gave up 5 bases, with 14 bases separating them. For the CDR3, the DNA is TGTGCCAGCAGCTTGAGTTCCGAGTGGGACGAGCAGTACTTC. This sequence encodes CASSLSSEWDEQYF.

This clonotype occurred many times. The V gene is TRBV3-1, the J gene TRBJ1-5; D remains ambiguous. Trimming stripped 3 bases from V and 6 bases from J, with 9 bases between. The CDR3 is 13 residues long. Germline CDR1 and CDR2: LGHDT and YNNKEL (reference sequence). In DNA, the CDR3 is TGTGCCAGCAGCCAGGTTGGAGGTCAGCCCCAGCATTTT. Protein: CASSQVGGQPQHF. Full variable domain (remainder filled in from reference TRBV3-1 and TRBJ1-5): DTAVSQTPKYLVTQMGNDKSIKCEQNLGHDTMYWYKQDSKKFLKIMFSYNNKELIINETVPNRFSPKSPDKAHLNLHINSLELGDSAVYFCASSQVGGQPQHFGDGTRLSIL.

This clonotype occurred a few times. The chain has TRBV29-1 and TRBJ2-5; D is perhaps TRBD1 (5 bases). CDR3 length: 14 residues. Germline CDR1 SQVTM, CDR2 ANQGSEA. The V and J ends lost 3 bases and 3 bases respectively, with 14 bases between them. The CDR3 DNA reads as TGCAGCGTTGACACAGGCGGACCGGAAGAGACCCAGTACTTC. This codes for CSVDTGGPEETQYF.

This clonotype was observed a handful of times. The chain employs TRBV20-1 and TRBJ2-7; either TRBD1 or TRBD2 may fit D (5 bases each). V was shortened by 6 bases and J by 4 bases, with 19 bases between the two germline ends. This CDR3 is built from 14 residues. Germline V gene sequence: CDR1 DFQATT, CDR2 SNEGSKA (reference sequence). Written as DNA, the CDR3 is TGCAGTGCAGAAGGCCAAAAATGGGGGTACGAGCAGTACTTC. Its protein is CSAEGQKWGYEQYF.

V is TRBV7-7 and J is TRBJ2-7, with 7 positions matching TRBD1. V gave up 2 bases and J gave up 0 bases; unmatched junction bases: 1. CDR3 length: 14 residues. Germline CDR1 and CDR2: SSHAT and FNYEAQ (reference sequence). This CDR3 reads CASSLRQGSYEQYF. CDR3 sequence (DNA): TGTGCCAGCAGCTTAAGACAGGGCTCCTACGAGCAGTACTTC.

This clonotype was detected a few times. The genes are TRBV6-5 and TRBJ2-1; D possibly corresponds to TRBD2 (6 bases). Trimming cost V 5 bases and J 0 bases, with 8 bases left between them. In germline, CDR1 is MNHEY, CDR2 SVGAGI. CDR3 size: 14 residues. The CDR3 DNA reads TGTGCCAGCAGTGCGGGGTACTCCTACAATGAGCAGTTCTTC. Encoded protein: CASSAGYSYNEQFF.

This clonotype was seen only a few times. This chain links TRBV18 with TRBJ1-1, with D uncertain. Per the germline V gene, CDR1 is KGHSH and CDR2 is LQKENI. V was cut by 5 bases and J by 2 bases, with 12 bases left in between. The CDR3 consists of 14 residues. CDR3 in amino acids: CASSYAELNTEAFF. DNA for the CDR3: TGTGCCAGCTCATATGCAGAATTAAACACTGAAGCTTTCTTT.

The chain is built from TRBV20-1 and TRBJ1-2; 11 bases are a match to TRBD1. V lost 5 bases to trimming and J lost 5 bases; unmatched junction nucleotides: 10. The CDR3 has 15 residues. Germline CDR1 and CDR2: DFQATT and SNEGSKA (reference sequence). The CDR3 spells CSASSGTGGRYGYTF. In DNA form, the CDR3 reads TGCAGTGCTTCTTCCGGGACAGGGGGACGGTATGGCTACACCTTC.